Here is one TCR beta chain with its context. The data are from a study of blood T cells in healthy people across ages. This CDR3 has 14 residues. The J segment lost 5 bases and the V segment lost 5 bases, leaving 3 bases of the junction unmatched. Germline V gene lookup returns CDR1 MNHEY and CDR2 SVGEGT. A second PCR of 7 to 11 cycles used a sample-barcoded 5' primer and a J-beta primer mix. TCRdb fed the 5' RACE reads into MiXCR, producing one record per CDR3 protein. The data show some 1.1 million distinct CDR3 sequences, 30% to 40% seen once. The sequence was obtained from a man younger than 35 in good health. The J gene is TRBJ1-5, the V gene TRBV6-2 or TRBV6-3; TRBD1 aligns across 10 bases. Sequenced sample: blood. The CDR3 spells CASSEDRGYQPQHF. In DNA, the CDR3 is TGTGCCAGCAGTGAGGACAGGGGGTATCAGCCCCAGCATTTT.